The present T cell receptor beta chain was sequenced within a study of human T cells and chemical hapten exposure. Study-wide points: TCRs at high frequency, those above 1 in 1000, did not change with DPC sensitization.

This CDR3 comprises 14 residues. Germline V gene data show CDR1 as LGHNA and CDR2 as YNFKEQ. V shed 0 bases and J shed 5 bases, with 10 bases lying between them. Points on this clonotype: Antigen: not known.

MiXCR, run by TCRdb on the 5' RACE reads, gives a single entry per CDR3 protein. The sample carries about 140,000 distinct CDR3 sequences, about 4% recorded once. Total RNA came from unfractionated whole blood. The sequence was obtained from a female donor in good health. The chain employs TRBV4-2 and TRBJ2-5; D gene uncertain. The CDR3 sequence is CASSQDRFGETQYF. The CDR3 bases are TGTGCCAGCAGCCAAGATCGTTTCGGCGAGACCCAGTACTTC.